The 4 T cell receptor beta chains presented below share a single source sample, sequenced in a study of T cells in Graves' hyperthyroidism and ophthalmopathy. RNA transcripts were the template for amplifying TCR beta CDR3 regions. Using the HTBI primer set, a first-round RT-PCR was run on the TCR CDR3. MiXCR, applied by TCRdb to the multiplex PCR reads, yields one record per CDR3 protein. The profile covers some 760,000 distinct CDR3 sequences, with about 14% appearing a single time and about 10% taken by the ten largest. Sequencing input: blood. These receptors were collected from a young woman with Graves' hyperthyroidism.

V is TRBV11-1 and J is TRBJ2-2, with 8 bases fitting TRBD1. Germline V gives CDR1 SGHAT, CDR2 FQDESV (reference sequence). The CDR3 spans 16 residues. Unmatched junction bases numbered 7, after V lost 6 bases and J lost 1 base. CDR3 protein: CASRGTGGLNTGELFF. CDR3 DNA: TGTGCCAGCAGAGGGACAGGTGGATTGAACACCGGGGAGCTGTTTTTT.

This clonotype was counted between two and nine times. DNA of the CDR3: TGCGCCAGCAGCCTTGCCGGGACTAGCGGGAGTCAGTACGAGCAGTACTTC. This encodes CASSLAGTSGSQYEQYF. This chain joins TRBV4-1 and TRBJ2-7; 14 nucleotides line up with TRBD2. The J segment lost 4 bases and the V segment lost 4 bases, leaving 9 bases of the junction unmatched. The V gene's germline CDR1 is MGHRA and CDR2 YSYEKL. This CDR3 has 17 amino acids.

Remarks on this clonotype: A much larger clone is a single base away; this may be a read error. The CDR3 sequence is CASSLDLAGVCNEQFF. The CDR3 coding sequence is TGTGCCAGCAGCTTAGATCTAGCGGGGGTGTGCAATGAGCAGTTCTTC. The gene calls are TRBV11-2 and TRBJ2-1; 10 nucleotides agree with TRBD2. V shed 0 bases and J 6 bases; nucleotides not matched to a gene: 5. The germline V gene encodes CDR1 SGHAT and CDR2 FQNNGV. The CDR3 spans 16 residues.

The sample holds many counts of this clonotype. The chain is built from TRBV5-8 and TRBJ1-1; D possibly corresponds to TRBD1 (6 bases). The V and J ends lost 4 bases and 6 bases respectively, with 13 bases between them. The CDR3 extends over 13 amino acids. The germline V gene has CDR1 SGHTS and CDR2 YDEGEE. CDR3 coding DNA: TGTGCCAGCAGCCCCGGGGGCCGCCCTGAAGCTTTCTTT. This codes for CASSPGGRPEAFF.